The 10 T cell receptor beta chains below all came from one sample that was sequenced in a study of post-analysis software for immune sequencing data. Study results and limitations: Compared with controls, patients had more of 4 to 6 TRBV segments, including TRBV5-6, TRBV5-1 and TRBV20-1.

The TCR beta cDNA libraries contained unique molecular identifiers. TCRdb fed the PCR reads into MiXCR, producing one record per CDR3 protein. The data show 650,000 to 900,000 distinct CDR3 sequences, with 46% seen just once and 4.9% held by the top ten. Their target antigens are unknown. Sequences were obtained from blood. These receptors originate from a girl aged 10 to 17 with multiple sclerosis.

There are a few counts of this clonotype. This chain uses TRBV7-8 with TRBJ2-1, with D perhaps TRBD1 or TRBD2 (5 bases each). This CDR3 has 13 residues. Trimming took 4 bases from V and 9 from J, leaving 13 bases between them. In germline, CDR1 is SGHVS, CDR2 FQNEAQ. For the CDR3, the DNA is TGTGCCAGCAGCTACTTTGGGGCGGGTGAGCAGTTCTTC. As protein: CASSYFGAGEQFF.

The V and J genes are TRBV2 and TRBJ2-7; either TRBD1 or TRBD2 may fit D (5 bases each). The CDR3 spans 15 residues. Trimming took off 6 bases at V and 2 bases at J, with 17 bases between the two ends. Looked up from germline, CDR1 is SNHLY and CDR2 is FYNNEI. The CDR3, as DNA: TGTGCCAGCAGGCCCGGCGGGCAGGGCGCCTACGAGCAGTACTTC. The encoded protein is CASRPGGQGAYEQYF.

The chain joins TRBV6-6 to TRBJ1-1; D unclear. Trimming removed 8 bases at V and 0 bases at J, with 19 bases between. The CDR3 loop spans 16 amino acids. Germline V gives CDR1 MNHNY, CDR2 SVGAGI (reference sequence). The CDR3 bases are TGTGCCAGCGTCCCCCGGCTACAGAGGGTGAACACTGAAGCTTTCTTT. It specifies CASVPRLQRVNTEAFF.

The gene calls are TRBV5-1 and TRBJ2-1, with TRBD2 identical over 8 bases. Germline V gives CDR1 SGHRS, CDR2 YFSETQ. The CDR3 has 16 residues. V was pared by 4 bases and J by 5 bases, with 11 bases of the junction left unmatched. Written as DNA, the CDR3 is TGCGCCAGCAGCCCATTACTAGCGGACGATAACAATGAGCAGTTCTTC. This codes for CASSPLLADDNNEQFF.

The CDR3 spells CASSYGRRPPVRPDTQYF. The CDR3 nucleotides read TGTGCCAGCAGTTACGGCCGACGACCCCCAGTTAGGCCAGATACGCAGTATTTT. This rearrangement joins TRBV6-5 to TRBJ2-3; D is unclear. Looked up from germline, CDR1 is MNHEY and CDR2 is SVGAGI. Trimming stripped 2 bases from V and 4 bases from J, with 22 bases between. This CDR3 is 18 amino acids long.

The chain has TRBV2 and TRBJ2-7; 7 nucleotides line up with TRBD1. There are 16 residues in the CDR3. The germline gives CDR1 SNHLY, CDR2 FYNNEI. V lost 3 bases and J lost 5; bases outside the gene matches: 13. The CDR3 bases are TGTGCCAGCAGTGACTATCGCCAGGGGGTTCGGAACGAGCAGTACTTC. Translated, it gives CASSDYRQGVRNEQYF.

This clonotype turned up a few times. The chain couples TRBV10-2 to TRBJ2-3; TRBD2 is a possible D gene (5 bases). Per germline, CDR1 WSHSY and CDR2 SAAADI. CDR3 length: 11 residues. V was pared by 7 bases and J by 7 bases, with 9 bases between. This CDR3 is CASNPGNTQYF. The CDR3 DNA follows: TGCGCCAGCAACCCGGGGAATACGCAGTATTTT.

The V call is TRBV29-1, the J call TRBJ2-1; 8 bases line up with TRBD1. V shed 4 bases, J shed 2 bases, and the junction held 7 bases outside the gene matches. This CDR3 has 15 amino acids. Germline lookup yields CDR1 SQVTM and CDR2 ANQGSEA. CDR3: CSVGATGEAYNEQFF. The CDR3, as DNA: TGCAGCGTTGGAGCGACAGGGGAAGCCTACAATGAGCAGTTCTTC.

The genes are TRBV12-3 or TRBV12-4 and TRBJ1-2; 9 bases map to TRBD1. V gave up 0 bases and J gave up 9 bases; unmatched junction bases: 5. CDR3 size: 14 residues. The CDR3 loop reads CASSLATGTGSYTF. The DNA of the CDR3 is TGTGCCAGCAGTTTAGCTACCGGGACAGGGAGCTACACCTTC.

The sample holds a few counts of this clonotype. This chain links TRBV3-1 with TRBJ2-7; TRBD2 is a possible D gene (5 bases). Trimming cost V 3 bases and J 0 bases, with 12 bases left between them. Germline CDR1 is LGHDT and CDR2 is YNNKEL (reference sequence). CDR3 length: 15 residues. The CDR3 DNA sequence: TGTGCCAGCAGCCATATAGGAGGCAACTCCTACGAGCAGTACTTC. Residues: CASSHIGGNSYEQYF.